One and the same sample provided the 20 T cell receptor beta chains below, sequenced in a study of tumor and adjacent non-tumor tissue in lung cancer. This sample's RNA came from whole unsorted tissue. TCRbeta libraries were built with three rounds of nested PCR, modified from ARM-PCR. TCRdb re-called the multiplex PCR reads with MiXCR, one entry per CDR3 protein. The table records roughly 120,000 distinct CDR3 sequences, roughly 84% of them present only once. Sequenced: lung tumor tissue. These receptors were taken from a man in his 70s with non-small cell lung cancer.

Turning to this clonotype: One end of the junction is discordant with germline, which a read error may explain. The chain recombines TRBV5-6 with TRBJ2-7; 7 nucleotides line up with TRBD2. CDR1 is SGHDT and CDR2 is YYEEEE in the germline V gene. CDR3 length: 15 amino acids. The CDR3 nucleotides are TGTGCCAGCAGCATTCCCTTCGCGGGGGAGTACGGGCAGTACTTC. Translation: CASSIPFAGEYGQYF.

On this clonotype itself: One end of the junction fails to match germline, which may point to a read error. The CDR3 is CAISLVRGGKLYF. For the CDR3, the DNA is TGTGCCATCAGCTTGGTCAGAGGAGGAAAACTGTATTTT. The chain couples TRBV11-2 to TRBJ1-4; D is unresolved. CDR1 SGHAT and CDR2 FQNNGV come from the germline V gene. The CDR3 loop spans 13 amino acids.

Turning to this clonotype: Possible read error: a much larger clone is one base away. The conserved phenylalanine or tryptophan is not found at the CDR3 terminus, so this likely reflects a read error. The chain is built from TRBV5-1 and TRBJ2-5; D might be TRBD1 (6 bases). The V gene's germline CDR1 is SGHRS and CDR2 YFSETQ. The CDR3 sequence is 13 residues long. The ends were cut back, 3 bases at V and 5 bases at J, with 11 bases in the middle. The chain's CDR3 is CASSWTDRETQYI. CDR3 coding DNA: TGCGCCAGCAGCTGGACAGACCGGGAGACCCAGTACATC.

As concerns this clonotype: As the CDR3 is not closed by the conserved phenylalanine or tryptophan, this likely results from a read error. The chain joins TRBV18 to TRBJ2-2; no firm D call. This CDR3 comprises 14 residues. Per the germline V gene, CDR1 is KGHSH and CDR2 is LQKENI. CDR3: CANSPPKNTGELFI. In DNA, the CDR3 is TGTGCCAACTCACCACCTAAGAACACCGGGGAGCTGTTTATT.

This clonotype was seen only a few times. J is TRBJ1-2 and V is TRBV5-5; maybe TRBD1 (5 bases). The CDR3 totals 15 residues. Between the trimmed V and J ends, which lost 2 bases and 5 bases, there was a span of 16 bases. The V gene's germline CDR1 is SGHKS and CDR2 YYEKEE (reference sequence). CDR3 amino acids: CASSLGARDLYGYTF. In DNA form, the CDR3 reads TGTGCCAGCAGCTTAGGGGCCCGCGACCTTTATGGCTACACCTTC.

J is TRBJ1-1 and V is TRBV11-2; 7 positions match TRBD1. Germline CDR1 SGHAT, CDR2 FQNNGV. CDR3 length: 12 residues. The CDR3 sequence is CAINKDRRDAFF. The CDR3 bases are TGTGCAATCAACAAGGACAGGCGAGACGCTTTCTTT.

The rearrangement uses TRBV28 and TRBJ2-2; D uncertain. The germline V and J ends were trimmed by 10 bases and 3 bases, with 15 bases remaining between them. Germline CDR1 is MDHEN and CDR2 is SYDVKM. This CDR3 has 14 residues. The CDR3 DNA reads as TGTGCCATCAGGACCACAGAATACACCGGGGAGCTGTTTTTT. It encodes CAIRTTEYTGELFF.

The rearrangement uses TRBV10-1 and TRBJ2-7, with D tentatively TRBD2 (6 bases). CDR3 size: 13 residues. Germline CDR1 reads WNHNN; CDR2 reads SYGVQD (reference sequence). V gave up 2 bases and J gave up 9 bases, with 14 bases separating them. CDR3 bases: TGCGCCAGCAGTGAGACGGGGGTCTATGTGCAGTACTTC. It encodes CASSETGVYVQYF.

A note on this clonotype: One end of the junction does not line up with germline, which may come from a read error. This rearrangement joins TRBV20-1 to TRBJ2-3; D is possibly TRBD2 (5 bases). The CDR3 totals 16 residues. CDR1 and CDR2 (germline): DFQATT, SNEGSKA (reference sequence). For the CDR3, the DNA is TGCAGAGCTAGGAGTCTTCCCGGGGATGAGACAGATACGCAGTATTTT. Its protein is CRARSLPGDETDTQYF.

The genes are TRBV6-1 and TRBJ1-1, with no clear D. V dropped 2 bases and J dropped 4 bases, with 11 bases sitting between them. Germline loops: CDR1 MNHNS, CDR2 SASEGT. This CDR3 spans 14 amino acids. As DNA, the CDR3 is TGTGCCAGCAGTGAAATGGGGAAATCCACTGAAGCTTTCTTT. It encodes CASSEMGKSTEAFF.

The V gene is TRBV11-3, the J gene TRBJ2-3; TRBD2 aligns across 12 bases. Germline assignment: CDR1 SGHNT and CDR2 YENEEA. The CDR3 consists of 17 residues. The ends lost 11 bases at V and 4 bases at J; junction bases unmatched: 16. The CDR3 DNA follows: TGTGCCCACAGTCAAGGACTAGCGGGGTCGGGATCAGATACGCAGTATTTT. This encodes CAHSQGLAGSGSDTQYF.

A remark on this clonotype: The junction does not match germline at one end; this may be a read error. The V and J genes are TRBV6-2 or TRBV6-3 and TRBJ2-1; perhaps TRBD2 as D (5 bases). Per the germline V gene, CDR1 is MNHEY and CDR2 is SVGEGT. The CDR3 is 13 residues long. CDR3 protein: CAGNRSGYNEEFF. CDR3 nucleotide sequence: TGTGCCGGCAATAGAAGCGGTTACAATGAGGAGTTCTTC.

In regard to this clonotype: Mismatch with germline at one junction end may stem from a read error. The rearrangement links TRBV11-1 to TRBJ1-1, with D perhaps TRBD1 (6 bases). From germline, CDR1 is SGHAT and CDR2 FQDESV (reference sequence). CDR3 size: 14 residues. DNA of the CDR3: TGTACCAGCAGCCGGGGGACAAGGAGCACTGAAGCTTTCTTT. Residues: CTSSRGTRSTEAFF.

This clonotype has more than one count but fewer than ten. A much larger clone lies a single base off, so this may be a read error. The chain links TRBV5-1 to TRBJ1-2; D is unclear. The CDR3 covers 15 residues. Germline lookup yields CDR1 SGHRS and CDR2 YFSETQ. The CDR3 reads CASSLAGGKGYDYTF. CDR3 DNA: TGCGCCAGCAGCTTGGCCGGAGGGAAAGGGTATGACTACACCTTC.

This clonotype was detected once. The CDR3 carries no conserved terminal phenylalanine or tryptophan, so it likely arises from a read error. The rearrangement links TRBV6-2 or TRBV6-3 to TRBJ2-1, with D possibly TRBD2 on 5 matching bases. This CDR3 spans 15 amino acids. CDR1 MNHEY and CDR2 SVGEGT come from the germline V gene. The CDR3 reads CASSEGDYDYNKQFL. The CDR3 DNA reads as TGTGCCAGCAGTGAGGGTGACTATGACTACAATAAGCAGTTCTTA.

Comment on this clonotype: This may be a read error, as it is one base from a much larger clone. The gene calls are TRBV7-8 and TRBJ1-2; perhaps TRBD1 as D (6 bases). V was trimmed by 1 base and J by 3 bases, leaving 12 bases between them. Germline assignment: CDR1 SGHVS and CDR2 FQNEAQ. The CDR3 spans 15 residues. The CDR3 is CASSLERGHDYGYTF. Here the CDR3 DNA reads TGTGCCAGCAGCTTAGAAAGGGGACACGACTATGGCTACACCTTC.

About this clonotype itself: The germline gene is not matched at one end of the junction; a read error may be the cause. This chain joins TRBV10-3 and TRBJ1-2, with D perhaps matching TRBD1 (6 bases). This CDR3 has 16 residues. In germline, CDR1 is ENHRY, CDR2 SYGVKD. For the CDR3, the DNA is TGTGCCATCAGTTCCTTCTCACAGGGATCGTCCTATGGCTACGCCTTC. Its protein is CAISSFSQGSSYGYAF.

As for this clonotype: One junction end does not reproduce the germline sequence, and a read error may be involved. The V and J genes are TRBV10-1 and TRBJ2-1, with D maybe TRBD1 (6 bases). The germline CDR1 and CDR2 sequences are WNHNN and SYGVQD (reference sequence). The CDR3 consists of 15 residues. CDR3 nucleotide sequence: TGCGCCAGCAGTCGTACAGGGTCCTATTACAATGAACAGTTCTTC. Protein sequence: CASSRTGSYYNEQFF.

The CDR3 here is CASSFKTGTGCTEAFF. CDR3 in DNA: TGTGCCAGCAGCTTTAAGACCGGGACAGGGTGTACTGAAGCTTTCTTT. The chain has TRBV5-4 and TRBJ1-1; 9 bases match TRBD1. CDR3 length: 16 amino acids. Germline loops: CDR1 SGHNT, CDR2 YYREEE (reference sequence). Trimming took 2 bases from V and 5 from J; bases not matched to a gene: 10.

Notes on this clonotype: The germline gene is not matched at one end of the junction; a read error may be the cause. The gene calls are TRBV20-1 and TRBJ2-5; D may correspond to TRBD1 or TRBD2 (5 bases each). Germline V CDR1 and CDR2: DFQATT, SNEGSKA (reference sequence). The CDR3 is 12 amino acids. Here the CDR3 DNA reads TGTAGTACTAGTTCGGGGCGGGAGACCCAGTACTTC. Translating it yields CSTSSGRETQYF.